This TCR beta chain comes out of a study of spatial heterogeneity in lung cancer. Time point noted: sample taken at primary tumor resection. Unsorted whole RNA of tumor, nontumor lung or frozen PBMC was sequenced. Trimming pared 5 bases from V and 8 bases from J, leaving 12 bases between. The CDR3 runs 13 residues. Germline V lookup: CDR1 SGHTA, CDR2 FQGNSA. MiXCR, run by TCRdb on the 5' RACE reads, gives a single entry per CDR3 protein. The table has 48,000 or so distinct CDR3 sequences, roughly 5% seen once. The TCR originated in a male donor with early-stage non-small cell lung cancer. This specimen consisted of PBMCs, obtained at surgery. The chain has TRBV7-2 and TRBJ1-4; no clear D. CDR3 in amino acids: CASSRSLLEKLFF. CDR3 DNA: TGTGCCAGCAGCCGCAGTCTGCTAGAAAAACTGTTTTTT. The whole variable domain, remainder taken from reference TRBV7-2 and TRBJ1-4, is GAGVSQSPSNKVTEKGKDVELRCDPISGHTALYWYRQSLGQGLEFLIYFQGNSAPDKSGLPSDRFSAERTGGSVSTLTIQRTQQEDSAVYLCASSRSLLEKLFFGSGTQLSVL.